These 11 T cell receptor beta chains were all obtained from the same sample, sequenced in a study of T-cell memory formation after mild COVID-19. TCRdb reprocessed the 5' RACE reads with MiXCR, giving one entry per CDR3 protein. The sample lists about 250,000 distinct CDR3 sequences, 15% occurring once. Specimen: PBMCs or a T cell subset sorted from them (not recorded which). The origin of the receptors is an adult woman who had mild COVID-19 (a few samples of this study predate the infection). Cell type and time point are not known.

This clonotype was seen repeatedly, ten times or more. The V and J genes are TRBV19 and TRBJ2-5, with D possibly being TRBD2 (5 bases). V was clipped by 2 bases and J by 4 bases, with 8 bases between them. Per the germline V gene, CDR1 is LNHDA and CDR2 is SQIVND (reference sequence). There are 13 residues in the CDR3. As DNA, the CDR3 is TGTGCCAGTAGTATACAGGCGGGAGAGACCCAGTACTTC. Amino acids: CASSIQAGETQYF.

The table lists this clonotype with a few counts. J is TRBJ2-5 and V is TRBV2; possible D gene TRBD1, 6 bases. Germline CDR1 and CDR2: SNHLY and FYNNEI. CDR3 length: 14 residues. V lost 5 bases and J lost 2, with 12 bases in between. The CDR3 region has the DNA TGTGCCAGCAGTCGACGGACAGTTCAAGAGACCCAGTACTTC. Translation gives CASSRRTVQETQYF.

This clonotype came up a few times. The chain is built from TRBV4-3 and TRBJ2-2, with a possible D match to TRBD2 (5 bases). Trimming stripped 1 base from V and 4 bases from J, with 7 bases between. Germline V gene data show CDR1 as LGHNA and CDR2 as YSLEER. The CDR3 loop spans 14 amino acids. The CDR3 loop reads CASSQVRVTGELFF. The CDR3 nucleotides read TGCGCCAGCAGCCAAGTGAGGGTCACCGGGGAGCTGTTTTTT.

Many counts were recorded for this clonotype. This sequence joins TRBV12-3 or TRBV12-4 and TRBJ1-2, with D hard to call. The CDR3 is made up of 11 amino acids. Trimming cost V 2 bases and J 2 bases, with 0 bases left between them. CDR3: CASSLNYGYTF. The CDR3 nucleotides are TGTGCCAGCAGTTTAAACTATGGCTACACCTTC.

A note on this clonotype: This may be a read error, as it is one base from a much larger clone. The chain joins TRBV18 to TRBJ1-1; no reliable D call. CDR3 size: 14 residues. V was cut by 3 bases and J by 0 bases, with 8 bases left in between. The germline V gene has CDR1 KGHSH and CDR2 LQKENI. CDR3 DNA sequence: TGTGCCAGCTCACCTCTTAGCATGAACACTGAAGCTTTCTTT. Translation gives CASSPLSMNTEAFF.

In this sample, this clonotype turned up many times. The gene calls are TRBV4-3 and TRBJ2-7; 8 bases map to TRBD2. The CDR3 sequence is 15 residues long. Germline V gene data show CDR1 as LGHNA and CDR2 as YSLEER. J was trimmed by 2 bases and V by 1 base; bases with no gene match: 4. The CDR3 sequence is CASSQVTSGAYEQYF. The CDR3 nucleotides are TGCGCCAGCAGCCAAGTAACTAGCGGAGCCTACGAGCAGTACTTC.

On this clonotype itself: Germline is not matched at one junction end, which may reflect a read error. The J gene is TRBJ1-6, the V gene TRBV7-9; 10 bases align to TRBD1. Germline V lookup: CDR1 SEHNR, CDR2 FQNEAQ (reference sequence). This CDR3 spans 15 amino acids. CDR3 DNA: TGTGCCGGCAGCTTAGTGGGACAGGGGAATTCACCCCTCCACTTT. It is translated as CAGSLVGQGNSPLHF.

This clonotype was detected a few times. The CDR3 coding sequence is TGTGCCAGCGGGTTTGCGGGCGGCCCCTACGAGCAGTACTTC. Translating it yields CASGFAGGPYEQYF. V and J are TRBV12-3 or TRBV12-4 and TRBJ2-7; TRBD2 might be the D (5 bases). Trimming shortened V by 8 bases and J by 2 bases, and 16 bases separated the two germline ends. The CDR3 is 14 residues long.

Comment on this clonotype: One end of the junction fails to match germline, which may point to a read error. The V and J genes are TRBV5-4 and TRBJ1-2, with D unresolved. CDR1 is SGHNT and CDR2 is YYREEE in the germline V gene (reference sequence). The CDR3 length is 11 residues. CDR3: CASRLGVGYTF. CDR3 in DNA: TGTGCCAGCAGATTGGGCGTTGGCTACACCTTC.

This clonotype came up a few times. This chain connects TRBV5-1 to TRBJ1-2, with 9 bases fitting TRBD1. Trimming at V came to 5 bases and at J to 0 bases, leaving 11 bases not matched to a gene. This CDR3 spans 17 amino acids. Looked up from germline, CDR1 is SGHRS and CDR2 is YFSETQ. CDR3 in DNA: TGCGCCAGCAGTTGGACAGGGGCCACTACAACTAACTATGGCTACACCTTC. It encodes CASSWTGATTTNYGYTF.

This clonotype was picked up a small number of times. This chain links TRBV5-5 with TRBJ1-1, with D possibly TRBD1 on 6 matching bases. CDR3 length equals 15 residues. V was cut by 3 bases and J by 3 bases, with 15 bases left in between. From germline, CDR1 is SGHKS and CDR2 YYEKEE (reference sequence). CDR3 loop: CASSSGALKDTEAFF. For the CDR3, the DNA is TGTGCCAGCAGCTCGGGGGCGCTAAAGGACACTGAAGCTTTCTTT.